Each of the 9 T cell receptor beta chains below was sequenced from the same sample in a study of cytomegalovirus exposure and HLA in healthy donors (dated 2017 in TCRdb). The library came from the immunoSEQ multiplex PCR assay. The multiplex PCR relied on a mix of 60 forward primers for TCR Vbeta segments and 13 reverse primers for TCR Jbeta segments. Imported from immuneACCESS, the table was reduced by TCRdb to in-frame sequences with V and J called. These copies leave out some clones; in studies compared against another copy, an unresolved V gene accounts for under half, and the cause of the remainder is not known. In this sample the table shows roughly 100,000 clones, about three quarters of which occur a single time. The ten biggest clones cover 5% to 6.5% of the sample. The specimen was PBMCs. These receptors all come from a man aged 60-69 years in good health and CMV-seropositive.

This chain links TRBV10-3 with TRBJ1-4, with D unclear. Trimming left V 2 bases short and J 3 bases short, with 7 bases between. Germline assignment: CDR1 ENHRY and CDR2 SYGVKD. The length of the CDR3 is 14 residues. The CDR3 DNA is TGTGCCATCAGTGAGGGGAGTCCTAATGAAAAACTGTTTTTT. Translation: CAISEGSPNEKLFF.

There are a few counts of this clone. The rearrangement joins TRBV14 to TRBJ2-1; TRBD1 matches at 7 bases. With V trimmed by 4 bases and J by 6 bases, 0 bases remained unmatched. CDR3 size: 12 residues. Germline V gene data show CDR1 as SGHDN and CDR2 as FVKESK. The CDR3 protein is CASSPGGNEQFF. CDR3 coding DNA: TGTGCCAGCAGCCCAGGGGGCAATGAGCAGTTCTTC. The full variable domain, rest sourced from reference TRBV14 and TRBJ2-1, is EAGVTQFPSHSVIEKGQTVTLRCDPISGHDNLYWYRRVMGKEIKFLLHFVKESKQDESGMPNNRFLAERTGGTYSTLKVQPAELEDSGVYFCASSPGGNEQFFGPGTRLTVL.

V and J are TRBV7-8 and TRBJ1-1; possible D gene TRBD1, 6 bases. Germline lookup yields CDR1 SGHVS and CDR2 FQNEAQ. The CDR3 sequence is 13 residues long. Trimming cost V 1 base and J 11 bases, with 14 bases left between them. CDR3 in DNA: TGTGCCAGCAGCTTAGTGTCAGGGGAGTTGGCTTTCTTT. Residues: CASSLVSGELAFF.

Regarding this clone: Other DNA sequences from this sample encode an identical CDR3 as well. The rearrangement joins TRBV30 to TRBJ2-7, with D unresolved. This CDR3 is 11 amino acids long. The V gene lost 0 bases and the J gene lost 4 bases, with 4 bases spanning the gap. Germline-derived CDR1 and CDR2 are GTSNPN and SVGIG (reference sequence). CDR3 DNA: TGTGCCTGGAGTGTACTTTACGAGCAGTACTTC. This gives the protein CAWSVLYEQYF.

The CDR3 is CASSPFERTSGETQYF. CDR3 in DNA: TGTGCCAGCTCACCATTTGAGCGAACCTCCGGAGAGACCCAGTACTTC. The genes are TRBV18 and TRBJ2-5, with D hard to call. The V end was cut by 2 bases, the J end by 4 bases, with 17 bases between. Germline V gene data show CDR1 as KGHSH and CDR2 as LQKENI. The CDR3 sequence is 16 residues long.

CDR3 sequence (DNA): TGTGCCAGCAGTTATTCGGCGGCAGGGGCTCGGACCTACACCTTC. Its translation: CASSYSAAGARTYTF. The genes are TRBV6-5 and TRBJ1-2, with D tentatively TRBD1 (6 bases). Germline CDR1 reads MNHEY; CDR2 reads SVGAGI. The CDR3 is made up of 15 amino acids. Trimming left V 3 bases short and J 10 bases short, with 21 bases between.

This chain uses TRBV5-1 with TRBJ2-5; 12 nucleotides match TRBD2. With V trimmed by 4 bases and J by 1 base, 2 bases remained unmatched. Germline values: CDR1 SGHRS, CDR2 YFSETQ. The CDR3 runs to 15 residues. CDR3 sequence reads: CASSLTSGGQETQYF. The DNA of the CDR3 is TGCGCCAGCAGCCTGACTAGCGGGGGCCAAGAGACCCAGTACTTC.

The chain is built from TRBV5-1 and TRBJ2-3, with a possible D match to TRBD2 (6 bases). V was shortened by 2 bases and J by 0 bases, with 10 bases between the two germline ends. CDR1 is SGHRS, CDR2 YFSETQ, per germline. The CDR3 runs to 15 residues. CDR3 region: CASSFLAPSTDTQYF. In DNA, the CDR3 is TGCGCCAGCAGCTTTCTAGCGCCTAGCACAGATACGCAGTATTTT.

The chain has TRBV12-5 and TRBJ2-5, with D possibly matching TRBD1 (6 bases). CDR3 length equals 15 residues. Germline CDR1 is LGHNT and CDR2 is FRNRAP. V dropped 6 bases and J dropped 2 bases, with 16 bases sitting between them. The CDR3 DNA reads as TGTGCTAGTGGCAGGGGTGACGGAGGTCAAGAGACCCAGTACTTC. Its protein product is CASGRGDGGQETQYF. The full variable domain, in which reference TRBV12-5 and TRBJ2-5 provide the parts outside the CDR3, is DARVTQTPRHKVTEMGQEVTMRCQPILGHNTVFWYRQTMMQGLELLAYFRNRAPLDDSGMPKDRFSAEMPDATLATLKIQPSEPRDSAVYFCASGRGDGGQETQYFGPGTRLLVL.